This T cell receptor beta chain was retrieved from a study of cytomegalovirus exposure and HLA in healthy donors. Whole-study findings and limits: Reported performance of the classifier showed diagnosis of cytomegalovirus status with high specificity and sensitivity.

The PCR made use of 60 Vbeta and 13 Jbeta primers. Here immunoSEQ multiplex PCR was the method, and the copy in TCRdb shows in-frame clones only, minus some. Among about 260,000 clones listed, 84% were seen once. Comment on this clone: The antigen remains undetermined.

CDR1 and CDR2 from the germline V gene are LNHNV and YYDKDF (reference sequence). The length of the CDR3 is 17 residues. The ends were cut back, 1 base at V and 3 bases at J, with 16 bases in the middle. At collection, donors were nominally healthy, but unrecorded immune exposures were probable. The sample consisted of PBMCs. This receptor was identified in a woman in her forties in good health and CMV-seropositive. The chain combines TRBV15 with TRBJ1-5; the D gene is possibly TRBD1 (6 bases). The CDR3 sequence: CATSRGSGGGLNQPQHF. CDR3 sequence (DNA): TGTGCCACCAGCAGAGGTTCGGGAGGGGGACTCAATCAGCCCCAGCATTTT.